This TCR beta chain stems from a study of glioma-infiltrating T cells after dendritic cell vaccination. The germline gives CDR1 LGHNA, CDR2 YNFKEQ. Trimming cost V 4 bases and J 5 bases; bases outside gene matches: 7. There are 16 residues in the CDR3. Profiled with immunoSEQ multiplex PCR; TCRdb holds only in-frame clones, not every one. In the table there are approximately 67,000 clones, about 86% of which are singletons. The receptor comes from a human donor with glioblastoma. The specimen comprised blood, sampled before dendritic cell vaccination. J is TRBJ2-1 and V is TRBV4-2; TRBD2 agrees at 11 bases. The CDR3, as DNA: TGTGCCAGCAGCCCGATCACTAGCGGGGGAAACAATGAGCAGTTCTTC. This codes for CASSPITSGGNNEQFF.